The source of this T cell receptor (beta chain) is a study of cytomegalovirus exposure and HLA in healthy donors. Assay: immunoSEQ multiplex PCR; the TCRdb copy retains only in-frame clones and omits some. The sample consists of about 300,000 clones, roughly 90% of them appearing once. This CDR3 has 16 residues. Sequenced sample: PBMCs. This sequence joins TRBV21-1 and TRBJ2-7; the DNA was not used to check the table's D call, TRBD1. TRBV21-1 is a listed pseudogene. The source is a woman aged 18-29 years in good health and CMV-seronegative. The CDR3 DNA sequence: TGTGCCATCAAAAGGGGGCAGATAGCGGAGCCTATCAAGCAGTACTTC. It codes for CAIKRGQIAEPIKQYF.